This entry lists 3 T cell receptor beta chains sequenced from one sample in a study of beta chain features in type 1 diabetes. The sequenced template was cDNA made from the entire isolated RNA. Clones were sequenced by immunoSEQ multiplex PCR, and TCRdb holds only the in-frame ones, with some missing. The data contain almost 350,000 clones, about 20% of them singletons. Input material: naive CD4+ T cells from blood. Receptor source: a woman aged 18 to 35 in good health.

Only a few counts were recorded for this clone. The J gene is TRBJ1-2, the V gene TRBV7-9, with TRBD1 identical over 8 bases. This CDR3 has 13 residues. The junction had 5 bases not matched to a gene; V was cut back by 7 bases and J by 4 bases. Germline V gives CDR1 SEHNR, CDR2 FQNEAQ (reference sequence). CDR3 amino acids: CASTYDRGYGYTF. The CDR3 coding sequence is TGTGCCAGCACCTACGACAGGGGCTATGGCTACACCTTC. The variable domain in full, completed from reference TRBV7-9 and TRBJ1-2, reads DTGVSQNPRHKITKRGQNVTFRCDPISEHNRLYWYRQTLGQGPEFLTYFQNEAQLEKSRLLSDRFSAERPKGSFSTLEIQRTEQGDSAMYLCASTYDRGYGYTFGSGTRLTVV.

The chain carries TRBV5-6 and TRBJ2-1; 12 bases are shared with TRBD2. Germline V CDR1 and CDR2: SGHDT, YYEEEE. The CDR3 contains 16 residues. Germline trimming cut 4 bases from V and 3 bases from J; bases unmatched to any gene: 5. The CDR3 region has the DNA TGTGCCAGCAGCCGTAGACTAGCGGGGGACTACAATGAGCAGTTCTTC. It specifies CASSRRLAGDYNEQFF.

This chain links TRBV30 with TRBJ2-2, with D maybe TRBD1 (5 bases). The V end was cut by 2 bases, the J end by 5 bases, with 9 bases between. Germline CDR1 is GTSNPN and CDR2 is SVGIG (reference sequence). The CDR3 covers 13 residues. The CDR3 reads CAWSQQETGELFF. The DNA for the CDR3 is TGTGCCTGGAGTCAACAGGAGACCGGGGAGCTGTTTTTT.